This TCR beta chain was recovered during a study of blood T cell repertoires in COVID-19. Study at large: The analysed material was cDNA or gDNA that came from T cells, B-cell-depleted T cells, or PBMCs.

Germline CDR1 and CDR2: MNHEY and SMNVEV (reference sequence). V dropped 5 bases and J dropped 4 bases, with 11 bases sitting between them. This CDR3 has 13 amino acids. Under the authors' procedure: From reference gene primer amplification, estimates of nucleated cell counts were derived. Measured with immunoSEQ multiplex PCR; TCRdb has only the in-frame clones, and not every one. From that table come the V and J calls and clone size; the DNA was used to work out D and trimming. In the table there are some 45,000 clones, approximately 80% of which are singletons. The sequenced sample consisted of peripheral blood. The sequence came from a man aged 65 to 79 with acute or convalescent COVID-19. This chain uses TRBV27 with TRBJ1-2, with D tentatively TRBD1 (6 bases). The CDR3 protein is CASSLTGFYGYTF. As DNA, the CDR3 is TGTGCCAGCAGTCTGACAGGTTTCTATGGCTACACCTTC.